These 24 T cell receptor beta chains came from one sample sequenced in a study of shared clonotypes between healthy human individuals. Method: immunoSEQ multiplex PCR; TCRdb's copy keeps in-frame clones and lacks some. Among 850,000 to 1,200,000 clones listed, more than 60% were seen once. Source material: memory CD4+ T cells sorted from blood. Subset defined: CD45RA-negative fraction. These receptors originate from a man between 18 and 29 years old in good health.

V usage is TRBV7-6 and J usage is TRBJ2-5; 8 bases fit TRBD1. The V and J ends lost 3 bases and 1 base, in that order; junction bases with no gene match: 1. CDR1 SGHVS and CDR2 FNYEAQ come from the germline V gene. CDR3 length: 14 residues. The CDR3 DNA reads TGTGCCAGCAGCTTGGACAGGGTCCAAGAGACCCAGTACTTC. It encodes CASSLDRVQETQYF.

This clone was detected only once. CDR3 region: CASSGQGRKGETQYF. CDR3 in DNA: TGTGCCAGCAGCGGACAGGGAAGGAAAGGAGAGACCCAGTACTTC. V is TRBV5-4 and J is TRBJ2-5, with 8 bases lining up with TRBD1. The germline CDR1 and CDR2 sequences are SGHNT and YYREEE (reference sequence). The CDR3 extends over 15 amino acids. V gave up 4 bases and J gave up 4 bases; unmatched junction bases: 9.

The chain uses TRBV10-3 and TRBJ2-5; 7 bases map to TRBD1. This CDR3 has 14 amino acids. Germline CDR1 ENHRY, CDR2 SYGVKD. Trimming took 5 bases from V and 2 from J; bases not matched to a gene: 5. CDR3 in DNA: TGTGCCATCAGTCCGGGACAGCAGCAAGAGACCCAGTACTTC. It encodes CAISPGQQQETQYF.

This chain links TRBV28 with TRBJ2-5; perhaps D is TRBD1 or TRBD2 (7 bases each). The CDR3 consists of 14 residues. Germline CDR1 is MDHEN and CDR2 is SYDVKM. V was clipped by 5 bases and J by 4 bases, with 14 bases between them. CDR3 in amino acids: CASSPGGGGETQYF. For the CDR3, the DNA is TGTGCCAGCAGTCCAGGGGGGGGCGGAGAGACCCAGTACTTC.

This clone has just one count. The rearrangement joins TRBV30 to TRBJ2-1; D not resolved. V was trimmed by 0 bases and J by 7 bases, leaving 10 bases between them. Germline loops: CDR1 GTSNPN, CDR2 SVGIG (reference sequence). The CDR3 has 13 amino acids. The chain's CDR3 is CAWSVHPENEQFF. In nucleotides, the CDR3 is TGTGCCTGGAGTGTACACCCAGAAAATGAGCAGTTCTTC.

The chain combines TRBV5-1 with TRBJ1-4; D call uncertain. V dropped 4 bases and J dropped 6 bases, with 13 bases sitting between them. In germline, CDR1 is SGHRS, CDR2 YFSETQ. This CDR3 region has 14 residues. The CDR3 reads CASSTTPAHEKLFF. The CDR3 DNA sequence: TGCGCCAGCAGCACGACACCTGCCCATGAAAAACTGTTTTTT.

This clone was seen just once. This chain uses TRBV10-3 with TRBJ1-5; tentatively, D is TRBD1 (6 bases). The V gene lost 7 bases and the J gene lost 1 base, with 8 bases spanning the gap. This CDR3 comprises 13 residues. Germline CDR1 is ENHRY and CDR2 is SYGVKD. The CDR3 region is CAIKQGSNQPQHF. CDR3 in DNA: TGTGCCATCAAACAGGGAAGCAATCAGCCCCAGCATTTT.

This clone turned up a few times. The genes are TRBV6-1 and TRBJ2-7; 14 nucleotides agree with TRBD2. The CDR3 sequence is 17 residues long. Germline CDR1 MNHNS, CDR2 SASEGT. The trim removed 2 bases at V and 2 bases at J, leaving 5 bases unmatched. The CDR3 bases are TGTGCCAGCAGTGAATTCCTGACTAGCGGGAGGGCCTACGAGCAGTACTTC. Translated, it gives CASSEFLTSGRAYEQYF.

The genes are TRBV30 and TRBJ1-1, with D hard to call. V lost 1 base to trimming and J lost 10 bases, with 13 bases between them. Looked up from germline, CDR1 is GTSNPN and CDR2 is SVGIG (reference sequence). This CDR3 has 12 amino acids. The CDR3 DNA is TGTGCCTGGAGTGGGACCCGAATGGGAGCTTTCTTT. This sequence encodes CAWSGTRMGAFF. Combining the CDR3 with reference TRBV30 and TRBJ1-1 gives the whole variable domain SQTIHQWPATLVQPVGSPLSLECTVEGTSNPNLYWYRQAAGRGLQLLFYSVGIGQISSEVPQNLSASRPQDRQFILSSKKLLLSDSGFYLCAWSGTRMGAFFGQGTRLTVV.

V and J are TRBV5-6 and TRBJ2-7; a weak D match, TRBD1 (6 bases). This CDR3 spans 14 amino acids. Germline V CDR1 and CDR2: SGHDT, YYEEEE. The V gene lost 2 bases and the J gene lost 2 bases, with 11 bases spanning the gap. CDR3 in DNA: TGTGCCAGCAGCTTTGACAGGATAGCCTACGAGCAGTACTTC. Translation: CASSFDRIAYEQYF.

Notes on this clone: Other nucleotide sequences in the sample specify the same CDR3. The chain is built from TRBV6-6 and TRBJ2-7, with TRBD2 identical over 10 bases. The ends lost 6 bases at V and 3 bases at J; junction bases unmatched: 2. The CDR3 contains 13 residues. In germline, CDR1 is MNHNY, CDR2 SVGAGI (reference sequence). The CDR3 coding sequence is TGTGCCAGCAGCCGGACTAGCGGCTACGAGCAGTACTTC. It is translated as CASSRTSGYEQYF.

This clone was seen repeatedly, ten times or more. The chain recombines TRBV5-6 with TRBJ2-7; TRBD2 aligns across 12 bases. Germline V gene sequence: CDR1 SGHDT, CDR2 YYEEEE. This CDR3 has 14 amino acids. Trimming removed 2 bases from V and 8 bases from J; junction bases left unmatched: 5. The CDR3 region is CASSLSGLAGKQYF. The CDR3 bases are TGTGCCAGCAGCTTATCGGGACTAGCGGGTAAGCAGTACTTC. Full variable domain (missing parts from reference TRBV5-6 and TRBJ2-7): DAGVTQSPTHLIKTRGQQVTLRCSPKSGHDTVSWYQQALGQGPQFIFQYYEEEERQRGNFPDRFSGHQFPNYSSELNVNALLLGDSALYLCASSLSGLAGKQYFGPGTRLTVT.

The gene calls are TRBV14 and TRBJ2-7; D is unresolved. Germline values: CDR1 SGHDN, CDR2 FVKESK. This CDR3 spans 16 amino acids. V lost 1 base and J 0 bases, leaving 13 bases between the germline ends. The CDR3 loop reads CASSQGVLLSSYEQYF. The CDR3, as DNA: TGTGCCAGCAGCCAAGGAGTGCTCCTGAGCTCCTACGAGCAGTACTTC.

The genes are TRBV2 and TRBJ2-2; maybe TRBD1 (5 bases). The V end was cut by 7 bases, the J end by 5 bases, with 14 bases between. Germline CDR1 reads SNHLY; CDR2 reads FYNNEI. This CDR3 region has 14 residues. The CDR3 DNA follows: TGTGCCAGCACCCTCTCTGGGGCTACCGGGGAGCTGTTTTTT. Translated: CASTLSGATGELFF.

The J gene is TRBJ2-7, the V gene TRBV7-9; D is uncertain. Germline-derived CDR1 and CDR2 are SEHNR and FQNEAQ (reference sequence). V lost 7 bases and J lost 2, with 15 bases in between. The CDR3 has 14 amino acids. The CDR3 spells CASNPGSGPYEQYF. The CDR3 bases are TGTGCCAGCAACCCCGGGTCGGGCCCCTACGAGCAGTACTTC. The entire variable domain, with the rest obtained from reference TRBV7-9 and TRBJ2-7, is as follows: DTGVSQNPRHKITKRGQNVTFRCDPISEHNRLYWYRQTLGQGPEFLTYFQNEAQLEKSRLLSDRFSAERPKGSFSTLEIQRTEQGDSAMYLCASNPGSGPYEQYFGPGTRLTVT.

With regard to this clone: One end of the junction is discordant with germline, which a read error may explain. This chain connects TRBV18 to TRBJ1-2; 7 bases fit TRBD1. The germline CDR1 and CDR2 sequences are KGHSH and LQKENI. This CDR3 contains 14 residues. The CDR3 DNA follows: TGTGCCAGCTCACCACTGGAGACGGGCGGGACAGTGCATTTC. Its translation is CASSPLETGGTVHF.

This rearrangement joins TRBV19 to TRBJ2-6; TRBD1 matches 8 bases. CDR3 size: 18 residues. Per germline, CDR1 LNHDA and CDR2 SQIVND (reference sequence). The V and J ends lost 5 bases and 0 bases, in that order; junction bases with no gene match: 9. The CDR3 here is CASSPDRGSDSGANVLTF. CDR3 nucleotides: TGTGCCAGTAGTCCCGACAGGGGATCGGACTCTGGGGCCAACGTCCTGACTTTC.

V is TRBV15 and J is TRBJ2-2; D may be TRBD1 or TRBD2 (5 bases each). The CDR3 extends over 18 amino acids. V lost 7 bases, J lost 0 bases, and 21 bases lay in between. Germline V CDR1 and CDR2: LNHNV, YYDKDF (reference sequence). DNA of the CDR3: TGTGCCACCAAATCCGACCCTTGGGGGTTTTCGAACACCGGGGAGCTGTTTTTT. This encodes CATKSDPWGFSNTGELFF.

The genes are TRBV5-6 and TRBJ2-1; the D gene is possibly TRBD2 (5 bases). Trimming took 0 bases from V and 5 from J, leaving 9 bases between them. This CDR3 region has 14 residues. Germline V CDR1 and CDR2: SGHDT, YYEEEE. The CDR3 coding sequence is TGTGCCAGCAGCTTGGATGGAGGACACAATGAGCAGTTCTTC. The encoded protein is CASSLDGGHNEQFF.

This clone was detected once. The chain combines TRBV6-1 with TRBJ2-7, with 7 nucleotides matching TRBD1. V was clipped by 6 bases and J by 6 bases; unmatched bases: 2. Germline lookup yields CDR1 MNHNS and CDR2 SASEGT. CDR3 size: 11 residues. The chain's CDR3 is CASRGTVEQYF. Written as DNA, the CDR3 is TGTGCCAGCAGGGGGACAGTCGAGCAGTACTTC.

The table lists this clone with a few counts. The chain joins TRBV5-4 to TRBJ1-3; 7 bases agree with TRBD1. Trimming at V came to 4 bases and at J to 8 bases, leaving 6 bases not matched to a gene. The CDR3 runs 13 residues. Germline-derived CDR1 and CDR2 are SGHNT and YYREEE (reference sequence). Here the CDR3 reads CASSLTGVDTIYF. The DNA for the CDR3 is TGTGCCAGCAGCCTTACAGGGGTAGACACCATATATTTT.

In DNA form, the CDR3 reads TGTGCCAGCAGCGGCCGGGACACATACAATGAGCAGTTCTTC. Translating gives CASSGRDTYNEQFF. The chain links TRBV9 to TRBJ2-1, with D possibly matching TRBD1 (6 bases). V lost 3 bases, J lost 4 bases, and 11 bases lay in between. This CDR3 comprises 14 residues. Germline-derived CDR1 and CDR2 are SGDLS and YYNGEE.

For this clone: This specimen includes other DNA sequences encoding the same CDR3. CDR3 sequence: CASSLAGPTDTQYF. CDR3 DNA sequence: TGTGCCAGCAGCTTGGCGGGCCCCACAGATACGCAGTATTTT. The rearrangement uses TRBV7-9 and TRBJ2-3, with D possibly being TRBD2 (5 bases). Germline lookup yields CDR1 SEHNR and CDR2 FQNEAQ (reference sequence). CDR3 length: 14 residues. V lost 3 bases to trimming and J lost 2 bases, with 9 bases between them. Looking up the rest from reference TRBV7-9 and TRBJ2-3 gives the full variable domain: DTGVSQNPRHKITKRGQNVTFRCDPISEHNRLYWYRQTLGQGPEFLTYFQNEAQLEKSRLLSDRFSAERPKGSFSTLEIQRTEQGDSAMYLCASSLAGPTDTQYFGPGTRLTVL.

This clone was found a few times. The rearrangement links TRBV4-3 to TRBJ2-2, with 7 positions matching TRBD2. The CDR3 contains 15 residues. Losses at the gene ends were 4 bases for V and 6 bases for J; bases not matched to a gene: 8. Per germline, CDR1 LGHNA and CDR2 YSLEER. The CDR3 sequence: CASSPVRLAAGELFF. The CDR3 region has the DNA TGCGCCAGCAGCCCCGTCCGGCTAGCGGCCGGGGAGCTGTTTTTT.